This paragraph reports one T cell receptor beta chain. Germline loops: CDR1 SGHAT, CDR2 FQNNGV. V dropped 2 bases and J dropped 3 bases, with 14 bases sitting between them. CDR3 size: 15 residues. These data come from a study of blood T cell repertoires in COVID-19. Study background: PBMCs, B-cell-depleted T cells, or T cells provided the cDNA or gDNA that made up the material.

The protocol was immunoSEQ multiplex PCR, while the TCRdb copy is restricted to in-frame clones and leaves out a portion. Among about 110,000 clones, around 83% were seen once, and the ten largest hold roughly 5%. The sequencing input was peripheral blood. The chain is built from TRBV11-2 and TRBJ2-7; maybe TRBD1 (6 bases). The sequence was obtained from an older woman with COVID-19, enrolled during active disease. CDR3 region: CASSLTARGYYEQYF. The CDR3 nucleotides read TGTGCCAGCAGCTTAACGGCCAGGGGATACTACGAGCAGTACTTC. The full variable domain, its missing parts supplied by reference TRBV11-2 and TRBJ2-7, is EAGVAQSPRYKIIEKRQSVAFWCNPISGHATLYWYQQILGQGPKLLIQFQNNGVVDDSQLPKDRFSAERLKGVDSTLKIQPAKLEDSAVYLCASSLTARGYYEQYFGPGTRLTVT.